The 29 T cell receptor beta chains below come from one sample, sequenced in a study of blood T cells in healthy people across ages. PCR was performed a second time for about 6 to 12 cycles using a sample-barcoded 5' primer and a J-beta primer mix. TCRdb re-called the 5' RACE reads with MiXCR, one entry per CDR3 protein. The repertoire consists of about a million distinct CDR3 sequences, with roughly 52% occurring once and the leading ten covering roughly 13%. The material sequenced was blood. These receptors all come from a young man in good health.

This rearrangement joins TRBV3-1 to TRBJ2-3, with a possible D match to TRBD1 (5 bases). Trimming stripped 1 base from V and 10 bases from J, with 9 bases between. Germline CDR1 reads LGHDT; CDR2 reads YNNKEL (reference sequence). This CDR3 comprises 12 residues. Here the CDR3 DNA reads TGTGCCAGCAGCCAAGTGGAAGGGGCGCAGTATTTT. It yields the protein CASSQVEGAQYF.

The J gene is TRBJ1-1, the V gene TRBV27; TRBD1 is a possible D gene (6 bases). V was clipped by 10 bases and J by 5 bases, with 14 bases between them. Looked up from germline, CDR1 is MNHEY and CDR2 is SMNVEV (reference sequence). The CDR3 spans 12 residues. In DNA, the CDR3 is TGTGCCACCCGGGGGGGGGCGACTGAAGCTTTCTTT. Translation gives CATRGGATEAFF.

This chain joins TRBV7-9 and TRBJ1-4; D possibly corresponds to TRBD1 (5 bases). The germline gives CDR1 SEHNR, CDR2 FQNEAQ (reference sequence). The CDR3 has 15 amino acids. Trimming took 4 bases from V and 4 from J, leaving 13 bases between them. CDR3 sequence (DNA): TGTGCCAGCAGCTCGGGGTGGGGGAATAATGAAAAACTGTTTTTT. Translating gives CASSSGWGNNEKLFF.

This clonotype was observed at least ten times. The chain links TRBV6-5 to TRBJ2-6, with no clear D. Trimming removed 8 bases at V and 1 base at J, with 12 bases between. Germline CDR1 is MNHEY and CDR2 is SVGAGI. The CDR3 has 15 amino acids. CDR3 sequence (DNA): TGTGCCAGCCGACCGACTCCATCTGGGGCCAACGTCCTGACTTTC. Its translation: CASRPTPSGANVLTF.

This clonotype appeared once. It may be a read error: a sequence one base away is much more abundant. V usage is TRBV11-2 and J usage is TRBJ2-3; no definite D call. This CDR3 is built from 16 residues. CDR1 SGHAT and CDR2 FQNNGV come from the germline V gene. With 1 base removed from V and 4 bases from J, the gap between germline ends came to 15 bases. The DNA of the CDR3 is TGTGCCAGCAGCTTAGTGGGCAGGAGCAGCGCAGATACGCAGTATTTT. This encodes CASSLVGRSSADTQYF.

The chain couples TRBV29-1 to TRBJ2-3; no definite D call. The CDR3 length is 11 residues. Germline CDR1 and CDR2: SQVTM and ANQGSEA. Trimming took 4 bases from V and 5 from J, leaving 7 bases between them. CDR3 amino acids: CSVVYGDTQYF. The CDR3 DNA sequence: TGCAGCGTTGTTTATGGAGATACGCAGTATTTT.

The CDR3 DNA is TGCGCCAGCAGCTTGGGGCAGGTGGGCTACACCTTC. This translates into CASSLGQVGYTF. The chain is built from TRBV5-1 and TRBJ1-2; no definite D call. Trimming removed 0 bases from V and 8 bases from J, with 8 bases in between. This CDR3 is built from 12 residues. Germline V gene sequence: CDR1 SGHRS, CDR2 YFSETQ.

In its sample, this clonotype was seen a few times. The chain uses TRBV29-1 and TRBJ2-3, with 8 nucleotides matching TRBD2. Trimming removed 7 bases from V and 2 bases from J; junction bases left unmatched: 11. The CDR3 totals 15 residues. The germline CDR1 and CDR2 sequences are SQVTM and ANQGSEA. The CDR3 coding sequence is TGCAGCGCCTACGGCGAAGCGGGGGTCACAGATACGCAGTATTTT. Translation gives CSAYGEAGVTDTQYF.

The table lists this clonotype with a few counts. The genes are TRBV7-2 and TRBJ2-3, with TRBD2 matching 10 bases. In germline, CDR1 is SGHTA, CDR2 FQGNSA. J lost 4 bases, V lost 8 bases, and 9 bases had no gene match. The CDR3 is 15 residues long. CDR3 region: CASRERGGLPDTQYF. The DNA of the CDR3 is TGTGCCAGCCGGGAGCGGGGGGGCCTACCAGATACGCAGTATTTT.

This chain uses TRBV12-3 or TRBV12-4 with TRBJ1-2; D may be TRBD1 (5 bases). Trimming cost V 5 bases and J 6 bases, with 13 bases left between them. The CDR3 spans 13 residues. Here the CDR3 reads CASSLGRNDGYTF. The CDR3 DNA reads TGTGCCAGCAGTCTGGGACGGAATGATGGCTACACCTTC.

This clonotype was observed a few times. The gene calls are TRBV20-1 and TRBJ2-1; 15 bases agree with TRBD2. The CDR3 runs to 14 residues. CDR1 is DFQATT and CDR2 is SNEGSKA in the germline V gene (reference sequence). J gave up 10 bases and V 6 bases, and 7 bases lay outside the gene matches. The CDR3 spells CSATGTSGGPEQFF. The CDR3 coding sequence is TGCAGTGCAACCGGGACTAGCGGGGGGCCAGAGCAGTTCTTC.

The CDR3 region is CASSEARQGSTDTQYF. As DNA, the CDR3 is TGTGCCAGCAGTGAAGCGCGTCAGGGGAGTACAGATACGCAGTATTTT. The chain combines TRBV2 with TRBJ2-3; perhaps TRBD1 as D (6 bases). The CDR3 loop spans 16 amino acids. Trimming stripped 0 bases from V and 3 bases from J, with 13 bases between. Germline V lookup: CDR1 SNHLY, CDR2 FYNNEI.

The chain uses TRBV7-9 and TRBJ2-2; D gene ambiguous. The CDR3 runs to 15 residues. Germline assignment: CDR1 SEHNR and CDR2 FQNEAQ (reference sequence). V lost 5 bases, J lost 4 bases, and 14 bases lay in between. This chain's CDR3 is CASSPKARGTGELFF. CDR3 nucleotides: TGTGCCAGCAGCCCTAAGGCGCGTGGCACCGGGGAGCTGTTTTTT.

The rearrangement joins TRBV7-9 to TRBJ2-3, with 12 bases lining up with TRBD1. The CDR3 length is 16 residues. Losses at the gene ends were 2 bases for V and 5 bases for J; bases not matched to a gene: 5. In germline, CDR1 is SEHNR, CDR2 FQNEAQ (reference sequence). In DNA form, the CDR3 reads TGTGCCAGCAGCTTATTGGGACAGGGGGCAGGAGATACGCAGTATTTT. Translation gives CASSLLGQGAGDTQYF.

This chain joins TRBV28 and TRBJ1-2; D unresolved. The CDR3 spans 16 residues. Germline CDR1 MDHEN, CDR2 SYDVKM. Trimming stripped 4 bases from V and 3 bases from J, with 18 bases between. CDR3 loop: CASSSAGPPGDYGYTF. CDR3 nucleotide sequence: TGTGCCAGCAGTTCAGCGGGCCCCCCCGGAGACTATGGCTACACCTTC.

The table lists this clonotype with many counts. This chain links TRBV6-2 or TRBV6-3 with TRBJ2-1, with D unclear. V was pared by 0 bases and J by 10 bases, with 4 bases between. This CDR3 region has 11 residues. Germline CDR1 MNHEY, CDR2 SVGEGT. CDR3 sequence reads: CASSYSREQFF. The CDR3 coding sequence is TGTGCCAGCAGTTACTCGCGGGAGCAGTTCTTC.

In this sample, this clonotype turned up a few times. This chain links TRBV5-1 with TRBJ2-4; D is perhaps TRBD1 or TRBD2 (5 bases each). The length of the CDR3 is 12 residues. Trimming shortened V by 2 bases and J by 8 bases, and 8 bases separated the two germline ends. Germline V gene data show CDR1 as SGHRS and CDR2 as YFSETQ. CDR3 amino acids: CASSLGTDIQYF. CDR3 in DNA: TGCGCCAGCAGCTTAGGGACCGACATTCAGTACTTC.

V usage is TRBV28 and J usage is TRBJ2-4; D is uncertain. CDR1 is MDHEN, CDR2 SYDVKM, per germline. This CDR3 has 11 residues. With 2 bases removed from V and 12 bases from J, the gap between germline ends came to 8 bases. This CDR3 is CASSLGQNQYF. The CDR3 coding sequence is TGTGCCAGCAGTTTAGGCCAGAATCAGTACTTC.

The chain has TRBV20-1 and TRBJ2-1; the match to TRBD2 covers 9 bases. Germline assignment: CDR1 DFQATT and CDR2 SNEGSKA (reference sequence). V trimming: 3 bases; J trimming: 5 bases; junction bases outside the gene matches: 5. The CDR3 extends over 14 amino acids. CDR3 region: CSARVAGADNEQFF. The CDR3 nucleotides read TGCAGTGCTAGGGTAGCGGGGGCTGACAATGAGCAGTTCTTC.

The chain recombines TRBV28 with TRBJ2-1; 7 bases are shared with TRBD1. V was clipped by 4 bases and J by 7 bases; unmatched bases: 4. This CDR3 is built from 13 residues. CDR1 and CDR2 (germline): MDHEN, SYDVKM. CDR3 in amino acids: CASSSGQPNEQFF. The CDR3 DNA reads TGTGCCAGCAGTTCGGGACAGCCAAATGAGCAGTTCTTC.

This rearrangement joins TRBV7-9 to TRBJ1-2; 9 nucleotides align to TRBD1. Trimming at V came to 5 bases and at J to 8 bases, leaving 9 bases not matched to a gene. CDR3 size: 14 residues. CDR1 is SEHNR, CDR2 FQNEAQ, per germline (reference sequence). CDR3 coding DNA: TGTGCCAGCAGCGTAGAGGGACAGGGATCCGGCTACACCTTC. The encoded protein is CASSVEGQGSGYTF.

The gene calls are TRBV29-1 and TRBJ1-1; the match to TRBD1 covers 7 bases. CDR3 length: 13 residues. Per the germline V gene, CDR1 is SQVTM and CDR2 is ANQGSEA. The junction had 10 bases not matched to a gene; V was cut back by 6 bases and J by 6 bases. The CDR3 coding sequence is TGCAGCGTGCGACGCGACAGGGACGCTGAAGCTTTCTTT. Encoded protein: CSVRRDRDAEAFF.

The chain recombines TRBV6-5 with TRBJ1-6, with a tentative D call TRBD1 (6 bases). This CDR3 spans 15 amino acids. Trimming stripped 6 bases from V and 6 bases from J, with 15 bases between. Germline CDR1 MNHEY, CDR2 SVGAGI. In DNA, the CDR3 is TGTGCCAGCAGCCCACAGGGATTTGGTAATTCACCCCTCCACTTT. Translating gives CASSPQGFGNSPLHF.

This clonotype was observed a handful of times. The gene calls are TRBV12-3 or TRBV12-4 and TRBJ1-5, with D possibly TRBD1 on 5 matching bases. V lost 5 bases and J 7 bases, leaving 9 bases between the germline ends. CDR3 length: 12 amino acids. Here the CDR3 DNA reads TGTGCCAGCAGTGGGGGGGAACAGCCCCAGCATTTT. Translated: CASSGGEQPQHF.

The chain couples TRBV7-9 to TRBJ1-3; D gene uncertain. CDR1 and CDR2 (germline): SEHNR, FQNEAQ (reference sequence). The V end lost 1 base, the J end lost 0 bases, and 7 bases lay between the germline ends. The CDR3 sequence is 15 residues long. This CDR3 reads CASSLDTYSGNTIYF. CDR3 coding DNA: TGTGCCAGCAGCTTAGACACCTACTCTGGAAACACCATATATTTT.

A few counts support this clonotype. This chain uses TRBV11-1 with TRBJ1-2, with 9 bases identical to TRBD1. Germline CDR1 and CDR2: SGHAT and FQDESV (reference sequence). The CDR3 sequence is 14 residues long. The ends lost 5 bases at V and 7 bases at J; junction bases unmatched: 8. This CDR3 is CASSRRDRDVGYTF. CDR3 in DNA: TGTGCCAGCAGCCGCCGGGACAGGGACGTTGGCTACACCTTC.

The CDR3 nucleotides are TGTGCCAGCAGTTTAAGTACTGGGGGCAAGGGGGAGCAGTACTTC. Residues: CASSLSTGGKGEQYF. V and J are TRBV12-3 or TRBV12-4 and TRBJ2-7, with D perhaps matching TRBD1 (6 bases). Trimming took off 2 bases at V and 7 bases at J, with 18 bases between the two ends. The CDR3 consists of 15 residues.

This chain uses TRBV29-1 with TRBJ2-7, with D tentatively TRBD1 (5 bases). Germline-derived CDR1 and CDR2 are SQVTM and ANQGSEA. Deletions cut 0 bases from V and 5 bases from J, with 14 bases between. CDR3 length equals 14 residues. The CDR3 sequence is CSVEDGAGSHEQYF. CDR3 coding DNA: TGCAGCGTTGAAGATGGGGCAGGGTCCCACGAGCAGTACTTC.

V gene TRBV29-1 combines with J gene TRBJ1-1; D is unclear. The CDR3 length is 10 residues. With 3 bases removed from V and 4 bases from J, the gap between germline ends came to 3 bases. CDR1 and CDR2 from the germline V gene are SQVTM and ANQGSEA. CDR3 loop: CSVEGTEAFF. The CDR3 bases are TGCAGCGTTGAGGGCACTGAAGCTTTCTTT.